This T cell receptor beta chain emerged from a study of regulatory T cells in long-lasting Graves disease. Study-level findings and limits: Favored gene segments in persistent disease were TRBV28, TRBJ1-2 and TRBJ2-5.

Time point of the sample: persistent/refractory GD, antithyroid drugs over 5 years with positive TRAb. Construction of the TCR library relied on RNA isolated from PBMCs. CDR3 regions were amplified by Arm-PCR using iRepertoire HTBI primers to build TCR beta libraries. TCRdb recomputed calls from the multiplex PCR reads with MiXCR, one row per CDR3 protein. The data hold 400,000 to 500,000 distinct CDR3 sequences, with roughly 23% observed a single time. Concerning this clonotype: Its antigen is not identified.

The CDR3 contains 13 residues. Trimming cost V 1 base and J 5 bases, with 6 bases left between them. CDR1 and CDR2 (germline): LNHNV, YYDKDF (reference sequence). This sequence joins TRBV15 and TRBJ1-5; D call uncertain. The starting material was peripheral blood mononuclear cells (PBMCs), obtained when the disease was refractory, from a patient treated with antithyroid drugs. The source is a female donor with Graves disease. The chain's CDR3 is CATSRGQHQPQHF. CDR3 nucleotide sequence: TGTGCCACCAGCAGAGGCCAACATCAGCCCCAGCATTTT.